The next 30 T cell receptor beta chains were all read from a single sample in a study of sequential checkpoint blockade in melanoma. Documented treatment: randomized to nivolumab then ipilimumab (arm A) or the reverse (arm B). The table came from immunoSEQ multiplex PCR; TCRdb's copy has only in-frame clones and leaves some out. The top ten hold roughly 20% of the sample, which has more than 30,000 clones, 86% seen once. This specimen consisted of CD8+ T cells sorted from blood (inferred from file names), obtained from a patient given nivolumab and ipilimumab in sequence. The receptors were sampled from a human donor with melanoma.

The V and J genes are TRBV9 and TRBJ2-7; the D is unclear. Germline CDR1 and CDR2: SGDLS and YYNGEE. The CDR3 contains 15 residues. Trimming pared 0 bases from V and 0 bases from J, leaving 10 bases between. The CDR3 is CASSVATAGSYEQYF. The DNA for the CDR3 is TGTGCCAGCAGCGTAGCTACTGCCGGCTCCTACGAGCAGTACTTC.

This clone was seen a single time. The V and J genes are TRBV27 and TRBJ2-3; D remains ambiguous. Germline CDR1 reads MNHEY; CDR2 reads SMNVEV (reference sequence). The germline V and J ends were trimmed by 6 bases and 7 bases, with 8 bases remaining between them. CDR3 length: 11 amino acids. Here the CDR3 DNA reads TGTGCCAGCAGCCACTTAAATACGCAGTATTTT. Protein product: CASSHLNTQYF.

V usage is TRBV27 and J usage is TRBJ2-7; D is uncertain. The CDR3 consists of 13 residues. Germline CDR1 reads MNHEY; CDR2 reads SMNVEV (reference sequence). Deletions cut 8 bases from V and 4 bases from J, with 15 bases between. The CDR3 region is CASSPLGQYEQYF. The CDR3, as DNA: TGTGCCAGCTCCCCGCTAGGCCAGTACGAGCAGTACTTC.

CDR3 nucleotides: TGCTCCATCAGCCCTGGACAGGGGGAAGGGTACGAGCAGTACTTC. As protein: CSISPGQGEGYEQYF. The chain links TRBV4-1 to TRBJ2-7, with TRBD1 identical over 10 bases. The CDR3 totals 15 residues. Germline CDR1 and CDR2: MGHRA and YSYEKL.

The rearrangement uses TRBV9 and TRBJ2-3, with 10 bases aligning to TRBD2. V shed 0 bases, J shed 6 bases, and the junction held 10 bases outside the gene matches. The CDR3 extends over 17 amino acids. The germline gives CDR1 SGDLS, CDR2 YYNGEE. The CDR3 DNA reads TGTGCCAGCAGCGTAGCTACGAGCGGGGGGGCAACGGATACGCAGTATTTT. It is translated as CASSVATSGGATDTQYF.

The chain has TRBV15 and TRBJ2-2, with a tentative D call TRBD2 (6 bases). Between the trimmed V and J ends, which lost 0 bases and 1 base, there was a span of 12 bases. The length of the CDR3 is 17 residues. The germline V gene has CDR1 LNHNV and CDR2 YYDKDF (reference sequence). DNA for the CDR3: TGTGCCACCAGCAGAGACAGGAGCGGGCTGAACACCGGGGAGCTGTTTTTT. Its protein product is CATSRDRSGLNTGELFF.

This chain joins TRBV7-7 and TRBJ2-3; D possibly corresponds to TRBD1 (5 bases). The CDR3 runs 16 residues. V lost 1 base to trimming and J lost 1 base, with 12 bases between them. The germline V gene encodes CDR1 SSHAT and CDR2 FNYEAQ (reference sequence). The DNA of the CDR3 is TGTGCCAGCAGCTTAGGGTTAGGGGTGGGCACAGATACGCAGTATTTT. Its translation: CASSLGLGVGTDTQYF. The variable domain in full, with the rest retrieved from reference TRBV7-7 and TRBJ2-3, is GAGVSQSPRYKVTKRGQDVTLRCDPISSHATLYWYQQALGQGPEFLTYFNYEAQPDKSGLPSDRFSAERPEGSISTLTIQRTEQRDSAMYRCASSLGLGVGTDTQYFGPGTRLTVL.

This chain connects TRBV2 to TRBJ1-1, with D maybe TRBD1 (6 bases). CDR3 length: 13 residues. V lost 5 bases and J lost 0, with 7 bases in between. Germline CDR1 is SNHLY and CDR2 is FYNNEI. The DNA for the CDR3 is TGTGCCAGCAGTACAGGGATGAACACTGAAGCTTTCTTT. Its translation: CASSTGMNTEAFF.

The J gene is TRBJ2-1, the V gene TRBV7-8; D is perhaps TRBD1 (5 bases). Germline V gene sequence: CDR1 SGHVS, CDR2 FQNEAQ. Trimming removed 5 bases from V and 7 bases from J, with 12 bases in between. The CDR3 spans 13 residues. DNA of the CDR3: TGTGCCAGCAGCCCGCTAAGGGGTAATGAGCAGTTCTTC. This translates into CASSPLRGNEQFF.

The chain is built from TRBV9 and TRBJ2-7; maybe TRBD1 (6 bases). This CDR3 has 15 amino acids. From germline, CDR1 is SGDLS and CDR2 YYNGEE. V lost 0 bases and J lost 2, with 12 bases in between. Here the CDR3 reads CASSVAAGATYEQYF. The CDR3 region has the DNA TGTGCCAGCAGCGTAGCGGCAGGGGCTACCTACGAGCAGTACTTC.

The rearrangement links TRBV13 to TRBJ1-3; 8 bases fit TRBD1. The germline V gene has CDR1 PRHDT and CDR2 FYEKMQ (reference sequence). The CDR3 is 15 residues long. Losses at the gene ends were 5 bases for V and 4 bases for J; bases not matched to a gene: 7. Here the CDR3 reads CASSQQGAAGNTIYF. The CDR3 nucleotides are TGTGCCAGCAGCCAGCAGGGGGCAGCCGGAAACACCATATATTTT.

The rearrangement links TRBV30 to TRBJ1-6; D gene uncertain. This CDR3 is built from 15 residues. V lost 2 bases and J 9 bases, leaving 17 bases between the germline ends. The V gene's germline CDR1 is GTSNPN and CDR2 SVGIG (reference sequence). DNA for the CDR3: TGTGCCTGGAGTCCACGGGAGGGTTCGGCTTCACCCCTCCACTTT. Protein product: CAWSPREGSASPLHF.

This chain uses TRBV11-2 with TRBJ2-1, with 10 nucleotides matching TRBD2. Trimming at V came to 4 bases and at J to 6 bases, leaving 12 bases not matched to a gene. CDR1 and CDR2 (germline): SGHAT, FQNNGV. The CDR3 is made up of 17 amino acids. CDR3 in DNA: TGTGCCAGCAGCTCGGGGCTAGCGGGAGTTCGCCTCAATGAGCAGTTCTTC. It specifies CASSSGLAGVRLNEQFF.

The chain carries TRBV7-6 and TRBJ2-7; 13 bases are a match to TRBD2. CDR1 and CDR2 (germline): SGHVS, FNYEAQ. The CDR3 spans 17 residues. The V and J ends lost 1 base and 6 bases, in that order; junction bases with no gene match: 9. This CDR3 reads CASSLEIRGLAGVEQYF. CDR3 DNA: TGTGCCAGCAGCTTAGAGATTCGAGGACTAGCGGGAGTCGAGCAGTACTTC.

This chain links TRBV7-9 with TRBJ2-3; TRBD2 might be the D (6 bases). Trimming cost V 1 base and J 0 bases, with 11 bases left between them. The CDR3 spans 16 residues. Germline V CDR1 and CDR2: SEHNR, FQNEAQ (reference sequence). Here the CDR3 DNA reads TGTGCCAGCAGCTTAGAGGTTGGGACTAGCACAGATACGCAGTATTTT. The encoded protein is CASSLEVGTSTDTQYF.

Here the CDR3 reads CASSMTSGGYEQFF. CDR3 sequence (DNA): TGTGCCAGTAGTATGACTAGCGGGGGCTATGAGCAGTTCTTC. The chain has TRBV19 and TRBJ2-1, with 12 bases matching TRBD2. The CDR3 extends over 14 amino acids. From germline, CDR1 is LNHDA and CDR2 SQIVND (reference sequence). V lost 3 bases, J lost 8 bases, and 2 bases stayed unmatched.

This chain joins TRBV19 and TRBJ2-7; perhaps TRBD1 as D (5 bases). CDR1 and CDR2 from the germline V gene are LNHDA and SQIVND (reference sequence). CDR3 length: 13 residues. With 3 bases removed from V and 3 bases from J, the gap between germline ends came to 9 bases. As DNA, the CDR3 is TGTGCCAGTAGTATCAGTCAGGGCTACGAGCAGTACTTC. This gives the protein CASSISQGYEQYF.

This chain uses TRBV5-6 with TRBJ2-7; D is possibly TRBD2 (6 bases). This CDR3 spans 14 amino acids. Trimming left V 2 bases short and J 0 bases short, with 9 bases between. Germline V gene data show CDR1 as SGHDT and CDR2 as YYEEEE. The CDR3 region has the DNA TGTGCCAGCAGCTTTGGAGGGAGCTCCTACGAGCAGTACTTC. Protein product: CASSFGGSSYEQYF.

CDR3 sequence (DNA): TGTGCCAGCGGCCCTCGGACAGGCTACGAGCAGTACTTC. It is translated as CASGPRTGYEQYF. The rearrangement uses TRBV19 and TRBJ2-7; 7 bases line up with TRBD1. Germline CDR1 is LNHDA and CDR2 is SQIVND (reference sequence). After removal of 9 bases from V and 3 bases from J, the junction contained 8 bases not matched to a gene. The CDR3 sequence is 13 residues long.

V gene TRBV18 combines with J gene TRBJ2-1, with a possible D match to TRBD1 (5 bases). CDR3 length equals 13 residues. In germline, CDR1 is KGHSH, CDR2 LQKENI. The germline V and J ends were trimmed by 6 bases and 8 bases, with 14 bases remaining between them. The CDR3 DNA reads as TGTGCCAGCTCGCGTCCACCAGGGTATGAGCAGTTCTTC. Translating gives CASSRPPGYEQFF.

The genes are TRBV11-2 and TRBJ2-7; tentatively, D is TRBD2 (5 bases). The CDR3 consists of 12 residues. The V gene's germline CDR1 is SGHAT and CDR2 FQNNGV. V lost 5 bases to trimming and J lost 7 bases, with 12 bases between them. This CDR3 is CASSPRRGEQYF. Here the CDR3 DNA reads TGTGCCAGCAGCCCACGACGGGGAGAGCAGTACTTC. Looking up the rest from reference TRBV11-2 and TRBJ2-7 gives the full variable domain: EAGVAQSPRYKIIEKRQSVAFWCNPISGHATLYWYQQILGQGPKLLIQFQNNGVVDDSQLPKDRFSAERLKGVDSTLKIQPAKLEDSAVYLCASSPRRGEQYFGPGTRLTVT.

The chain recombines TRBV28 with TRBJ2-5; TRBD2 agrees at 12 bases. This CDR3 has 16 residues. Trimming took 5 bases from V and 1 from J; bases not matched to a gene: 5. CDR1 is MDHEN and CDR2 is SYDVKM in the germline V gene. In DNA form, the CDR3 reads TGTGCCAGCAGTCCGGGACTAGCGGGCCGCCAAGAGACCCAGTACTTC. It specifies CASSPGLAGRQETQYF.

This clone was found a few times. This chain links TRBV28 with TRBJ2-1, with 15 bases aligning to TRBD2. Trimming removed 5 bases from V and 7 bases from J; junction bases left unmatched: 6. CDR1 MDHEN and CDR2 SYDVKM come from the germline V gene. This CDR3 spans 16 amino acids. As DNA, the CDR3 is TGTGCCAGCAGTGGACTAGCGGGGGGGAAGGGGAATGAGCAGTTCTTC. Translating it yields CASSGLAGGKGNEQFF.

V usage is TRBV9 and J usage is TRBJ2-7, with D tentatively TRBD1 (5 bases). The V end lost 3 bases, the J end lost 7 bases, and 14 bases lay between the germline ends. CDR3 size: 13 residues. Germline V gene sequence: CDR1 SGDLS, CDR2 YYNGEE. The CDR3 loop is CASSEMGSGEQYF. In DNA, the CDR3 is TGTGCCAGCAGCGAGATGGGGTCAGGGGAGCAGTACTTC.

This rearrangement joins TRBV28 to TRBJ1-1, with 8 bases that match TRBD1. Germline V gene lookup returns CDR1 MDHEN and CDR2 SYDVKM. Unmatched junction bases numbered 16, after V lost 7 bases and J lost 6 bases. The length of the CDR3 is 16 residues. The CDR3 loop reads CASTMPGGDPKPEAFF. The DNA of the CDR3 is TGTGCCAGCACGATGCCAGGGGGCGATCCCAAGCCTGAAGCTTTCTTT. Together with reference TRBV28 and TRBJ1-1, the CDR3 gives the full variable domain: DVKVTQSSRYLVKRTGEKVFLECVQDMDHENMFWYRQDPGLGLRLIYFSYDVKMKEKGDIPEGYSVSREKKERFSLILESASTNQTSMYLCASTMPGGDPKPEAFFGQGTRLTVV.

The rearrangement uses TRBV2 and TRBJ1-1; 10 nucleotides line up with TRBD1. The CDR3 sequence is 17 residues long. Germline CDR1 is SNHLY and CDR2 is FYNNEI. The V gene end was trimmed by 6 bases and the J gene end by 2 bases; junction bases not matched to a gene: 12. The CDR3 DNA follows: TGTGCCAGCAGCGCCCCGGACAGGGGGTACTTTAACACTGAAGCTTTCTTT. Translation gives CASSAPDRGYFNTEAFF.

This rearrangement joins TRBV5-6 to TRBJ2-7; D unresolved. CDR1 and CDR2 from the germline V gene are SGHDT and YYEEEE. This CDR3 comprises 12 residues. V was cut by 3 bases and J by 1 base, with 5 bases left in between. DNA of the CDR3: TGTGCCAGCAGCTCCCATTCCTACGAGCAGTACTTC. Protein product: CASSSHSYEQYF. The variable domain in full, with the rest retrieved from reference TRBV5-6 and TRBJ2-7, is DAGVTQSPTHLIKTRGQQVTLRCSPKSGHDTVSWYQQALGQGPQFIFQYYEEEERQRGNFPDRFSGHQFPNYSSELNVNALLLGDSALYLCASSSHSYEQYFGPGTRLTVT.

The rearrangement links TRBV4-3 to TRBJ2-3, with 11 nucleotides matching TRBD2. With V trimmed by 2 bases and J by 0 bases, 10 bases remained unmatched. CDR1 and CDR2 (germline): LGHNA, YSLEER. This CDR3 is built from 19 residues. The CDR3 spells CASSQPTSGSSISTDTQYF. CDR3 bases: TGCGCCAGCAGCCAACCTACTAGCGGGAGCTCCATCAGCACAGATACGCAGTATTTT.

This sequence joins TRBV19 and TRBJ2-7; a possible D gene is TRBD1 (6 bases). V was shortened by 1 base and J by 2 bases, with 12 bases between the two germline ends. The germline gives CDR1 LNHDA, CDR2 SQIVND (reference sequence). The CDR3 consists of 15 residues. In nucleotides, the CDR3 is TGTGCCAGTAGTATAGTACCGGGACATACCTACGAGCAGTACTTC. This codes for CASSIVPGHTYEQYF.

The chain uses TRBV9 and TRBJ1-6; D remains ambiguous. Germline CDR1 reads SGDLS; CDR2 reads YYNGEE. V dropped 0 bases and J dropped 0 bases, with 7 bases sitting between them. The CDR3 consists of 16 residues. The CDR3 DNA follows: TGTGCCAGCAGCGTAGACGGGAGCTCCTATAATTCACCCCTCCACTTT. Its translation is CASSVDGSSYNSPLHF.